This TCR beta chain is from a study of blood T cell repertoires in COVID-19. Germline CDR1 SGHNT, CDR2 YYREEE (reference sequence). CDR3 length equals 17 residues. Germline trimming cut 0 bases from V and 4 bases from J; bases unmatched to any gene: 5. Measured with immunoSEQ multiplex PCR; TCRdb has only the in-frame clones, and not every one. The table lists over 200,000 clones, over 70% of them singletons, with around 8.1% in the top ten. This clonotype was obtained from a man between 35 and 55 years old with active or convalescent COVID-19. This rearrangement joins TRBV5-4 to TRBJ2-5, with 14 bases identical to TRBD2. The specimen was peripheral blood. The chain's CDR3 is CASSLAGTSGSLETQYF. The CDR3 DNA reads TGTGCCAGCAGCTTGGCCGGGACTAGCGGGAGTTTAGAGACCCAGTACTTC.